This is a list of T cell receptor beta chains from one sample in a study of cytomegalovirus exposure and HLA in healthy donors. TCRdb's table, derived via immunoSEQ multiplex PCR, lists solely in-frame clones and lacks some. The sample lists 150,000 or so clones, roughly four fifths occurring once. Sequencing was performed on PBMCs. The source is a female donor in good health and CMV-seronegative. CDR3s include the opening cysteine and the closing phenylalanine or tryptophan. The D gene is left open where the match is weak. Only some rows state a clone size, as once, few, many or a class for expanded clones.

d_call j_call v_call clone_size cdr3_nt cdr3_aa
TRBD1 TRBJ1-1 TRBV28 . TGTGCCAGCAGTCTTGGACAGGCCAACACTGAAGCTTTCTTT CASSLGQANTEAFF
TRBD1 TRBJ1-6 TRBV11-2 . TGTGCCAGCAGCTTAACAGGGGGCCTCTATAATTCACCCCTCCACTTT CASSLTGGLYNSPLHF
. TRBJ1-1 TRBV19 . TGTGCCAGTAGTCCAGGTGGCAGGGGTAGGATGAACACTGAAGCTTTCTTT CASSPGGRGRMNTEAFF
TRBD2 TRBJ2-2 TRBV7-9 once TGTGCCAGCACCCTACGTAGAACTAGCGGGAGTGAAAGCGGGGAGCTGTTTTTT CASTLRRTSGSESGELFF
TRBD2 TRBJ2-3 TRBV7-9 few TGTGCCAGCAGCTCGCGAGGCCTAGCGGGAACTAGCACAGATACGCAGTATTTT CASSSRGLAGTSTDTQYF
. TRBJ1-1 TRBV6-4 . TGTGCCAGCAGTGACCTCCTTGACTCCAACACTGAAGCTTTCTTT CASSDLLDSNTEAFF
. TRBJ1-4 TRBV7-7 once TGTGCTAGCAGCGCGGGACCTGGGGAAAAACTGTTTTTT CASSAGPGEKLFF
. TRBJ2-5 TRBV9 . TGTGCCAGCAGCGCCGACTACGGCGCGGGGGAGACCCAGTACTTC CASSADYGAGETQYF
. TRBJ2-6 TRBV10-3 . TGTGCCATCAATCTGGGGGGAAACTCTGGGGCCAACGTCCTGACTTTC CAINLGGNSGANVLTF
TRBD1 TRBJ1-4 TRBV10-1 . TGCGCCAGCAGTCCCAACGTACAGGGGATTGATGAAAAACTGTTTTTT CASSPNVQGIDEKLFF
. TRBJ2-7 TRBV4-1 . TGTGCCAGCAGCCAAGATCAAACTAGCTCCTACTACGAGCAGTACTTC CASSQDQTSSYYEQYF
TRBD1 TRBJ2-5 TRBV7-2 . TGTGCCAGCTTAGGGACAGGGGGACCGGAGACCCAGTACTTC CASLGTGGPETQYF
. TRBJ2-2 TRBV9 . TGTGCCAGCAGCGTAGTGGGAGATCCGAACACCGGGGAGCTGTTTTTT CASSVVGDPNTGELFF
. TRBJ2-3 TRBV7-9 . TGTGCCAGCAGCTTACTAAGGGGTAATCCAGATACGCAGTATTTT CASSLLRGNPDTQYF
TRBD2 TRBJ2-1 TRBV6-5 . TGTGCCAGCAGTTCCCCGAGCGGGAGAGGGGTCGATGAGCAGTTCTTC CASSSPSGRGVDEQFF
. TRBJ1-2 TRBV2 . TGTGCCAGCAGTTTGAGCTTCTATGGCTACACCTTC CASSLSFYGYTF
TRBD2 TRBJ2-1 TRBV14 . TGTGCCAGCAGCCCGCGGGAGGGGTACAATGAGCAGTTCTTC CASSPREGYNEQFF
TRBD2 TRBJ2-2 TRBV5-1 few TGCGCCAGCAGCCCGGCAGGGACTAGCGGGCTGAAGAACACCGGGGAGCTGTTTTTT CASSPAGTSGLKNTGELFF
TRBD1 TRBJ2-1 TRBV7-9 . TGTGCCAGCAGCAGAACCGGGACAGGGGCCCTATACAATGAGCAGTTCTTC CASSRTGTGALYNEQFF
. TRBJ2-5 TRBV18 . TGTGCCAGCTCACCACCCATTTTGGAGACCCAGTACTTC CASSPPILETQYF
. TRBJ1-1 TRBV30 . TGTGCCTGGAGTGTGGGCGGGTGGAACACTGAAGCTTTCTTT CAWSVGGWNTEAFF
. TRBJ2-2 TRBV5-1 . TGCGCCAGCAGCTTGTTCAGGGCGGCCGGGGAGCTGTTTTTT CASSLFRAAGELFF
. TRBJ1-4 TRBV27 once TGTGCCAGCAGTTTCCGGGGTCGGGGTAATGAAAAACTGTTTTTT CASSFRGRGNEKLFF
. TRBJ2-1 TRBV6-1 . TGTGCCAGCAGTCCCGGACGGGGAGCTTACAATGAGCAGTTCTTC CASSPGRGAYNEQFF
. TRBJ2-2 TRBV19 once TGTGCCAGTAGGCCCTCAGGGGGAGGAACCGGGGAGCTGTTTTTT CASRPSGGGTGELFF
. TRBJ2-7 TRBV5-1 . TGCGCCAGCAGCTTGGACCCCGGCGGAAGCTCCTACGAGCAGTACTTC CASSLDPGGSSYEQYF
TRBD1 TRBJ2-7 TRBV19 . TGTGCCAGTAGGCCACAGTGGGCAGGGGGTGTCGACGAGCAGTACTTC CASRPQWAGGVDEQYF
TRBD1 TRBJ1-5 TRBV27 . TGTGCCAGCCGATTGACAGGGGGGGGTGTTGGCAATCAGCCCCAGCATTTT CASRLTGGGVGNQPQHF